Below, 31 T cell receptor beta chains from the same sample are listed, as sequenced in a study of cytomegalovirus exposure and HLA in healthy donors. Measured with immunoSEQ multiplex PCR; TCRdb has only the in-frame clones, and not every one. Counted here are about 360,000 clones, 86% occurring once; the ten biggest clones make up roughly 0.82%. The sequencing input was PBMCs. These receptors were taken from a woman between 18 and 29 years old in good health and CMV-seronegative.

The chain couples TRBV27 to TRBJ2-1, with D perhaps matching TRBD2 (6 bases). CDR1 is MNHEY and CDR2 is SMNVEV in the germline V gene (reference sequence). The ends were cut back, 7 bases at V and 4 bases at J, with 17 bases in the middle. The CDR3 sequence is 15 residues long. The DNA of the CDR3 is TGTGCCAGCACCCTCCTCGGTGGGACTTACAATGAGCAGTTCTTC. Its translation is CASTLLGGTYNEQFF.

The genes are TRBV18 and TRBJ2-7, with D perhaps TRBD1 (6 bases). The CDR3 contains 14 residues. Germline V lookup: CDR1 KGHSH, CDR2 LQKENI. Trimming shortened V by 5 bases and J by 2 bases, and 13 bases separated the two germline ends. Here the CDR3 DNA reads TGTGCCAGCTCAGCCTCTGGACAGACCTACGAGCAGTACTTC. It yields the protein CASSASGQTYEQYF.

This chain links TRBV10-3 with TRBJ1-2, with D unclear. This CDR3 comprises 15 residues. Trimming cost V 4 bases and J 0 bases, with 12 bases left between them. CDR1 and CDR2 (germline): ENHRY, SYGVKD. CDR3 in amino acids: CAISVAELANYGYTF. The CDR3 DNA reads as TGTGCCATCAGTGTGGCGGAACTTGCTAACTATGGCTACACCTTC.

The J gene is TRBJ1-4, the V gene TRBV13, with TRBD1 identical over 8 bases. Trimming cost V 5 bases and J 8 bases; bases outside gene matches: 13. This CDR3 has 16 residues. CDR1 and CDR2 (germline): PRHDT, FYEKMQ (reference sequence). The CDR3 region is CASSSHKGQADEKLFF. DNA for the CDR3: TGTGCCAGCAGCAGTCATAAGGGACAGGCGGACGAAAAACTGTTTTTT.

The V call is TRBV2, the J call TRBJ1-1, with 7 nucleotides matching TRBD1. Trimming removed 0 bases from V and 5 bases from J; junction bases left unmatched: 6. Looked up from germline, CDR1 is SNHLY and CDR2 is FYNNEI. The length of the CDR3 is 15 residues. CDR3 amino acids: CASSEARAGGTEAFF. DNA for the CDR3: TGTGCCAGCAGTGAAGCAAGGGCAGGGGGAACTGAAGCTTTCTTT. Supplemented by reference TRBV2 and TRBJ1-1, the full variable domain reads EPEVTQTPSHQVTQMGQEVILRCVPISNHLYFYWYRQILGQKVEFLVSFYNNEISEKSEIFDDQFSVERPDGSNFTLKIRSTKLEDSAMYFCASSEARAGGTEAFFGQGTRLTVV.

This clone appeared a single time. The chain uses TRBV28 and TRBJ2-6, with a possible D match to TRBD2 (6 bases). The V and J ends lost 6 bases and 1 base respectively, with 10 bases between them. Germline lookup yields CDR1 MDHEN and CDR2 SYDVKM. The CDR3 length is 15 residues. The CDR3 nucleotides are TGTGCCAGCAGCCGCGGGGCTTCTGGGGCCAACGTCCTGACTTTC. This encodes CASSRGASGANVLTF.

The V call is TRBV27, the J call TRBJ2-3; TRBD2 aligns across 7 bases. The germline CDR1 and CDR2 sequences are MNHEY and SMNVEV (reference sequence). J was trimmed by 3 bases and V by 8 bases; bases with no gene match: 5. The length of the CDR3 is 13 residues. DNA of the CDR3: TGTGCCAGCTGGGAGGGTAGTACAGATACGCAGTATTTT. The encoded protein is CASWEGSTDTQYF.

As DNA, the CDR3 is TGTGCCAGCAGCCGAGGAGAGGGAGAAAAACTGTTTTTT. Protein sequence: CASSRGEGEKLFF. The chain combines TRBV4-2 with TRBJ1-4; D call uncertain. In germline, CDR1 is LGHNA, CDR2 YNFKEQ. Trimming pared 4 bases from V and 8 bases from J, leaving 11 bases between. This CDR3 comprises 13 residues.

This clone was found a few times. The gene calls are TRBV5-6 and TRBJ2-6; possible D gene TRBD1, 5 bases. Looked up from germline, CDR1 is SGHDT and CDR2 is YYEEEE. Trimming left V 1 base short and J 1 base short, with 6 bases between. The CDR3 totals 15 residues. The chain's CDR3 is CASSLQGSGANVLTF. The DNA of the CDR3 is TGTGCCAGCAGCTTGCAGGGATCTGGGGCCAACGTCCTGACTTTC.

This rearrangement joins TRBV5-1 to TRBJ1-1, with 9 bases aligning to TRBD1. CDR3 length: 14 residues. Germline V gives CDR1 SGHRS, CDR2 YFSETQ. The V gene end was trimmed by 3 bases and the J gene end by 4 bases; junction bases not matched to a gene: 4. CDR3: CASSYLTGGTEAFF. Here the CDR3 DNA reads TGCGCCAGCAGCTACCTGACAGGGGGCACTGAAGCTTTCTTT.

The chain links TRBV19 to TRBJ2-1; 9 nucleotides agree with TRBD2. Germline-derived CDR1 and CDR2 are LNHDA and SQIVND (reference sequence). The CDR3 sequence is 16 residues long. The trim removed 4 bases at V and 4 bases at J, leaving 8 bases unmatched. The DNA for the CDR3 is TGTGCCAGTAGTAAGTCGACTAGCGGACCATACAATGAGCAGTTCTTC. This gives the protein CASSKSTSGPYNEQFF.

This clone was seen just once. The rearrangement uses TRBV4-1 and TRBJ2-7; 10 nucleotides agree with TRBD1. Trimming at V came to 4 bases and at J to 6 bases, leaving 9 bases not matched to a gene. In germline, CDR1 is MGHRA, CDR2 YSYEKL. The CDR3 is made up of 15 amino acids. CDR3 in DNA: TGCGCCAGCAGCCCCGGGACAGGGGCAGTCGTCGAGCAGTACTTC. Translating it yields CASSPGTGAVVEQYF.

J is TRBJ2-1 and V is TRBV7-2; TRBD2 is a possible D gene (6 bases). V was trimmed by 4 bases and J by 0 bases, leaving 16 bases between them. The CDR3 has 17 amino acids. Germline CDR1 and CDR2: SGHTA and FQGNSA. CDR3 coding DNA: TGTGCCAGCAGCTCTGTGGTAGCGGTGAGCTCCTACAATGAGCAGTTCTTC. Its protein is CASSSVVAVSSYNEQFF.

CDR3 nucleotides: TGTGCCAGCAGCGCGCAGGGAAATAGGGCAGATACGCAGTATTTT. Encoded protein: CASSAQGNRADTQYF. This chain links TRBV9 with TRBJ2-3, with a weak D call TRBD1 (5 bases). Germline V CDR1 and CDR2: SGDLS, YYNGEE. CDR3 size: 15 residues. V lost 3 bases to trimming and J lost 4 bases, with 15 bases between them.

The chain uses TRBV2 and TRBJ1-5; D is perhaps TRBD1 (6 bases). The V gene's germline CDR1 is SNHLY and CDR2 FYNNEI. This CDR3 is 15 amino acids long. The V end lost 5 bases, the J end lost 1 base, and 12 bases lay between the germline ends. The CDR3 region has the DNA TGTGCCAGCAGTCAGTGGGGGCCCAGCAATCAGCCCCAGCATTTT. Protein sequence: CASSQWGPSNQPQHF. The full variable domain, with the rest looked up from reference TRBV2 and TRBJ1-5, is EPEVTQTPSHQVTQMGQEVILRCVPISNHLYFYWYRQILGQKVEFLVSFYNNEISEKSEIFDDQFSVERPDGSNFTLKIRSTKLEDSAMYFCASSQWGPSNQPQHFGDGTRLSIL.

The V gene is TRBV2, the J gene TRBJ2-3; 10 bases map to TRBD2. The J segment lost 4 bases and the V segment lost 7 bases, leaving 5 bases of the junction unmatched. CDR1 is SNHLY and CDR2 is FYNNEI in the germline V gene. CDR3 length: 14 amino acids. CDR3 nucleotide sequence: TGTGCCAGCATCCAGCGGGAGGGTGCAGATACGCAGTATTTT. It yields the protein CASIQREGADTQYF.

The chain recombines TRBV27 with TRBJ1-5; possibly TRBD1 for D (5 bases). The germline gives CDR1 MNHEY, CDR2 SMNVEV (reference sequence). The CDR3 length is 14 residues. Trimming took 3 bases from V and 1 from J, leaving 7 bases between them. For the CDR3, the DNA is TGTGCCAGCAGTTTCTCAGGGAGCAATCAGCCCCAGCATTTT. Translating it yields CASSFSGSNQPQHF.

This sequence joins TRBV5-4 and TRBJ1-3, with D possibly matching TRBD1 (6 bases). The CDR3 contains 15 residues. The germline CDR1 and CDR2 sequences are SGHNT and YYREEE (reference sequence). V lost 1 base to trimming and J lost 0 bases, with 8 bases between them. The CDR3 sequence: CASSLTGNSGNTIYF. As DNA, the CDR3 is TGTGCCAGCAGCTTGACAGGGAACTCTGGAAACACCATATATTTT.

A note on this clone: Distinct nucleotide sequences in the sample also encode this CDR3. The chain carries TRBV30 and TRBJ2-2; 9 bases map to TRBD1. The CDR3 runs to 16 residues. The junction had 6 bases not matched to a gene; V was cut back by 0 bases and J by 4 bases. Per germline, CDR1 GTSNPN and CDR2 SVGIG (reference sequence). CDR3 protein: CAWSVLGQGRTGELFF. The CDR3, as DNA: TGTGCCTGGAGTGTTCTTGGACAGGGGCGCACCGGGGAGCTGTTTTTT.

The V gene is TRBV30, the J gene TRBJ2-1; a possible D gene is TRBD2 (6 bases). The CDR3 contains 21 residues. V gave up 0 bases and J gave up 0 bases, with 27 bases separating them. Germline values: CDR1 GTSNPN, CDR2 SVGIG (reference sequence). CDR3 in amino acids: CAWSVRVISGGYTGSYNEQFF. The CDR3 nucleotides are TGTGCCTGGAGTGTTCGGGTTATTAGCGGTGGTTATACGGGCTCCTACAATGAGCAGTTCTTC. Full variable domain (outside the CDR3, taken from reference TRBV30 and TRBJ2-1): SQTIHQWPATLVQPVGSPLSLECTVEGTSNPNLYWYRQAAGRGLQLLFYSVGIGQISSEVPQNLSASRPQDRQFILSSKKLLLSDSGFYLCAWSVRVISGGYTGSYNEQFFGPGTRLTVL.

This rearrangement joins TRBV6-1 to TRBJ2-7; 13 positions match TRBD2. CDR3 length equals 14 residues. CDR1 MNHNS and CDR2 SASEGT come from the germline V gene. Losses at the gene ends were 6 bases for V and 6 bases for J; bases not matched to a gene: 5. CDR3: CASSRGLAGFEQYF. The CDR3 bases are TGTGCCAGCAGCCGGGGACTAGCGGGATTCGAGCAGTACTTC.

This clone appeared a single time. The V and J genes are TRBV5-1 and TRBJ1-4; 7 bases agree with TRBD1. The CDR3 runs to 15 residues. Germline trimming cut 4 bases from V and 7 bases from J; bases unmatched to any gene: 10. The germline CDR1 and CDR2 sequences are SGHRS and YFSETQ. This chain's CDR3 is CASSQRGNRGEKLFF. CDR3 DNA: TGCGCCAGCAGCCAAAGGGGCAACAGGGGTGAAAAACTGTTTTTT.

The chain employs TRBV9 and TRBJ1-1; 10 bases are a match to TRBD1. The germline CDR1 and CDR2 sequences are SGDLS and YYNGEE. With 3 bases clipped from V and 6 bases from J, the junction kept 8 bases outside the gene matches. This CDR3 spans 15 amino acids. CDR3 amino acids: CASSARPGTGAEAFF. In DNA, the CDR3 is TGTGCCAGCAGCGCCCGTCCCGGGACAGGGGCTGAAGCTTTCTTT.

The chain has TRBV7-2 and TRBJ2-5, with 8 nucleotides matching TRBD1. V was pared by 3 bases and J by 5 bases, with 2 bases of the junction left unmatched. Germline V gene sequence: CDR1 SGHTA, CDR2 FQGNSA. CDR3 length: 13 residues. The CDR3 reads CASSFRGLETQYF. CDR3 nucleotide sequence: TGTGCCAGCAGCTTCAGGGGGCTCGAGACCCAGTACTTC. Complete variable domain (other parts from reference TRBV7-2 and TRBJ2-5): GAGVSQSPSNKVTEKGKDVELRCDPISGHTALYWYRQSLGQGLEFLIYFQGNSAPDKSGLPSDRFSAERTGGSVSTLTIQRTQQEDSAVYLCASSFRGLETQYFGPGTRLLVL.

The CDR3, as DNA: TGCGCCAGCAGTCAAGGCTCCAAGAGGACAAAGGGGGCCAAGAGGAATGAGCAGTTCTTC. It codes for CASSQGSKRTKGAKRNEQFF. The chain joins TRBV23-1 to TRBJ2-1; 7 bases fit TRBD1. TRBV23-1 is flagged as an ORF with uncertain function. This CDR3 has 20 amino acids. The V and J ends lost 2 bases and 7 bases, in that order; junction bases with no gene match: 23.

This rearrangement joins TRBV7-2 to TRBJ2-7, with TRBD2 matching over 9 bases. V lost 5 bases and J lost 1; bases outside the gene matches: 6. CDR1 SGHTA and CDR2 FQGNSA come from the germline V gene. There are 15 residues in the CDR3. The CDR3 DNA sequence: TGTGCCAGCAGCACCAGACTAGCGGTTTCCTACGAGCAGTACTTC. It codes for CASSTRLAVSYEQYF. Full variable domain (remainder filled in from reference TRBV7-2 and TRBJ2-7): GAGVSQSPSNKVTEKGKDVELRCDPISGHTALYWYRQSLGQGLEFLIYFQGNSAPDKSGLPSDRFSAERTGGSVSTLTIQRTQQEDSAVYLCASSTRLAVSYEQYFGPGTRLTVT.

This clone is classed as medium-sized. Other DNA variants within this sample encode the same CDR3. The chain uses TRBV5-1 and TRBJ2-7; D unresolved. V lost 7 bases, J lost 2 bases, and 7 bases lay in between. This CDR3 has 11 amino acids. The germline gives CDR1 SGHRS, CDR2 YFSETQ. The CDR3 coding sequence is TGCGCCAGCTCCAGCGCCTACGAGCAGTACTTC. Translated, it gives CASSSAYEQYF.

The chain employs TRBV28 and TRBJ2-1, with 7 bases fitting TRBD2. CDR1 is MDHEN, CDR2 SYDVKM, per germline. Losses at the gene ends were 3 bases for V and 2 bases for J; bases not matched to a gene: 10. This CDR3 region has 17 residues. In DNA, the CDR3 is TGTGCCAGCAGTTTCGGGGCTAGCGGCTACACCTACAATGAGCAGTTCTTC. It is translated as CASSFGASGYTYNEQFF. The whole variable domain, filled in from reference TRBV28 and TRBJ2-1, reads DVKVTQSSRYLVKRTGEKVFLECVQDMDHENMFWYRQDPGLGLRLIYFSYDVKMKEKGDIPEGYSVSREKKERFSLILESASTNQTSMYLCASSFGASGYTYNEQFFGPGTRLTVL.

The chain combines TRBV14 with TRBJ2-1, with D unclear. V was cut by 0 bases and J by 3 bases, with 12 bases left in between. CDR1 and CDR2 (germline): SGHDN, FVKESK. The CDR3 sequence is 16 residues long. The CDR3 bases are TGTGCCAGCAGCCAAGAGGGCCTTACGCACTACAATGAGCAGTTCTTC. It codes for CASSQEGLTHYNEQFF.

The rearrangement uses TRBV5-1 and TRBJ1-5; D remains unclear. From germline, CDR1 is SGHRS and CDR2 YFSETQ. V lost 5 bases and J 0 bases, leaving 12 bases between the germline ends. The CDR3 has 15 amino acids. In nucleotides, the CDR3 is TGCGCCAGCAGACCCACATCGGGTAGCAATCAGCCCCAGCATTTT. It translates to CASRPTSGSNQPQHF.

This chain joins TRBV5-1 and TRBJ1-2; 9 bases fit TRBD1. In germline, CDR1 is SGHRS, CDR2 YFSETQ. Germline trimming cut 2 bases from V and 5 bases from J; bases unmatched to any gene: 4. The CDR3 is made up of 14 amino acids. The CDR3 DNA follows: TGCGCCAGCAGCTTTACAGGGGGCCCGTATGGCTACACCTTC. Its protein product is CASSFTGGPYGYTF.